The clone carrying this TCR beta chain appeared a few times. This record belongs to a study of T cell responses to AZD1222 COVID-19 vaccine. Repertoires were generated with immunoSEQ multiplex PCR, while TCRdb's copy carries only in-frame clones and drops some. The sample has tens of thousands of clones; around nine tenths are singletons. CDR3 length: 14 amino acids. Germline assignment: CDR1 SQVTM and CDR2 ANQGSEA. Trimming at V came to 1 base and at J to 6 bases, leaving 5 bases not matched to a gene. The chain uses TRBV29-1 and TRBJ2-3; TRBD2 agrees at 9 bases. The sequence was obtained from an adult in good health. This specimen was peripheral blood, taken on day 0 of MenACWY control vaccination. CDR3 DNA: TGCAGCGTTGAAGGTAGCGGGAGTAAGGATACGCAGTATTTT. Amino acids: CSVEGSGSKDTQYF.